The 9 T cell receptor beta chains in this list originate from one sample, sequenced in a study of T cells in Graves' hyperthyroidism and ophthalmopathy. Authors of the study amplified TCR beta CDR3 regions from RNA transcripts. With the HTBI primer set, the TCR CDR3 went through a first round of RT-PCR. TCRdb re-analysed the multiplex PCR reads in MiXCR, keeping a single row per CDR3 protein. The table records about 320,000 distinct CDR3 sequences, approximately 17% of them present only once. Specimen: blood. All receptors come from a man aged 30-40 years with Graves' hyperthyroidism.

This chain connects TRBV18 to TRBJ1-6; TRBD1 matches at 8 bases. The CDR3 is 15 amino acids. Looked up from germline, CDR1 is KGHSH and CDR2 is LQKENI. Trimming removed 6 bases from V and 9 bases from J; junction bases left unmatched: 10. The DNA of the CDR3 is TGTGCCAGCTCCAACTTCGGACAGGGCAGTTCACCCCTCCACTTT. This translates into CASSNFGQGSSPLHF.

This clonotype was detected ten times or more. The V and J genes are TRBV12-3 or TRBV12-4 and TRBJ2-3; 7 nucleotides line up with TRBD2. The CDR3 has 15 amino acids. Losses at the gene ends were 2 bases for V and 6 bases for J; bases not matched to a gene: 8. CDR3 sequence (DNA): TGTGCCAGCAGTTTATCGTCAGCGGGATCTGATACGCAGTATTTT. Protein product: CASSLSSAGSDTQYF.

The chain carries TRBV18 and TRBJ1-2; D unclear. CDR1 and CDR2 from the germline V gene are KGHSH and LQKENI. The length of the CDR3 is 12 residues. V was clipped by 4 bases and J by 7 bases, with 10 bases between them. CDR3 sequence reads: CASSLRQSGYTF. The CDR3 nucleotides read TGTGCCAGCTCACTCCGTCAGAGTGGCTACACCTTC. The variable domain in full, with the rest retrieved from reference TRBV18 and TRBJ1-2, is NAGVMQNPRHLVRRRGQEARLRCSPMKGHSHVYWYRQLPEEGLKFMVYLQKENIIDESGMPKERFSAEFPKEGPSILRIQQVVRGDSAAYFCASSLRQSGYTFGSGTRLTVV.

The CDR3 is CASSFWSPYRQPQHF. For the CDR3, the DNA is TGTGCCAGCAGCTTTTGGAGCCCCTACCGACAGCCCCAGCATTTT. The chain uses TRBV5-6 and TRBJ1-5; unclear D gene. With 2 bases removed from V and 7 bases from J, the gap between germline ends came to 16 bases. This CDR3 contains 15 residues. Germline CDR1 SGHDT, CDR2 YYEEEE.

The table lists this clonotype with a few counts. J is TRBJ2-2 and V is TRBV28; maybe TRBD2 (7 bases). Germline V gives CDR1 MDHEN, CDR2 SYDVKM. V lost 3 bases to trimming and J lost 5 bases, with 13 bases between them. The CDR3 contains 15 residues. This chain's CDR3 is CASSLRGLRTGELFF. CDR3 coding DNA: TGTGCCAGCAGTTTGCGGGGGCTGAGGACCGGGGAGCTGTTTTTT.

With regard to this clonotype: This may arise from a read error, as a much more abundant clone is one base away. The J gene is TRBJ2-3, the V gene TRBV7-7, with D unclear. The CDR3 spans 13 residues. Germline V gene sequence: CDR1 SSHAT, CDR2 FNYEAQ (reference sequence). The CDR3 DNA reads TGTGCTTGCAGCGAAAACCCTAGGACTACGCAGTATTTT. Translation gives CACSENPRTTQYF.

This clonotype was found many times. The DNA for the CDR3 is TGTGCCTGGAGCTTTAGCGGGAGGGAAGAGACCCAGTACTTC. Translating gives CAWSFSGREETQYF. The chain has TRBV30 and TRBJ2-5; 11 bases map to TRBD2. The CDR3 sequence is 14 residues long. J gave up 3 bases and V 3 bases, and 3 bases lay outside the gene matches. Looked up from germline, CDR1 is GTSNPN and CDR2 is SVGIG (reference sequence). The variable domain in full, completed from reference TRBV30 and TRBJ2-5, reads SQTIHQWPATLVQPVGSPLSLECTVEGTSNPNLYWYRQAAGRGLQLLFYSVGIGQISSEVPQNLSASRPQDRQFILSSKKLLLSDSGFYLCAWSFSGREETQYFGPGTRLLVL.

This clonotype was detected only a few times. The chain carries TRBV24-1 and TRBJ2-5; 7 bases are shared with TRBD1. Germline CDR1 KGHDR, CDR2 SFDVKD. Unmatched junction bases numbered 5, after V lost 10 bases and J lost 1 base. This CDR3 spans 13 amino acids. The CDR3 region is CATRQGSQETQYF. The CDR3 nucleotides read TGTGCCACAAGACAGGGATCCCAAGAGACCCAGTACTTC.

This clonotype was seen repeatedly, ten times or more. The chain couples TRBV7-3 to TRBJ2-5; D is ambiguous. CDR1 and CDR2 (germline): SGHTA, FQGTGA. V lost 5 bases, J lost 5 bases, and 15 bases lay in between. The CDR3 covers 14 residues. The CDR3 is CASSRTGSDETQYF. In DNA form, the CDR3 reads TGTGCCAGCAGCCGAACCGGCTCGGACGAGACCCAGTACTTC.